The table lists the clone carrying this T cell receptor (beta chain) with many counts. What it recognizes is unknown. The CDR3 runs 15 residues. CDR1 is DFQATT, CDR2 SNEGSKA, per germline (reference sequence). J lost 5 bases, V lost 6 bases, and 12 bases had no gene match. These data come from a study of T cells in Graves' hyperthyroidism and ophthalmopathy. Recently diagnosed hyperthyroidism of less than 2 months' duration affected patients aged 18 to 65. Exclusion criteria comprised uncontrolled infection, other autoimmune disease, pregnancy or lactation. Each diagnosis was grounded in clinical symptoms, serum thyroxine and TRAb, thyroid ultrasound, and orbital computed tomography. TCR beta CDR3 regions were amplified from RNA transcripts. The HTBI set primed first-round TCR CDR3 RT-PCR. One entry per CDR3 protein results from TCRdb running MiXCR on the multiplex PCR reads. The sample carries roughly 300,000 distinct CDR3 sequences, around 25% recorded once.

Whole-study results and caveats: Most clonotypes that expanded in the thyroid above 0.001 also showed up in blood.

Sequencing was done on a sample of blood. This clonotype was obtained from a man aged 35-49 years with Graves' hyperthyroidism that later progressed to Graves' ophthalmopathy. The chain is built from TRBV20-1 and TRBJ2-5; 10 bases agree with TRBD2. The CDR3 sequence is CSARSSGSPQETQYF. CDR3 DNA: TGCAGTGCGAGGTCTAGCGGGAGCCCCCAGGAGACCCAGTACTTC.